Below are 29 T cell receptor beta chains sequenced from a single sample in a study of CD8 T cells in ankylosing spondylitis. TCRdb ran MiXCR on the 5' RACE reads and lists one entry per CDR3 protein. The sample lists 330,000 or so distinct CDR3 sequences; under 8.5% were seen once. Their antigens are not known. The study, taken as a whole, reports: The study identified a TCR beta motif of roughly eight highly homologous variants that appeared characteristic of ankylosing spondylitis blood.

The sequenced material came from blood, either unsorted or a sorted T cell fraction (not recorded which). All receptors derive from a male donor with ankylosing spondylitis.

This clonotype was counted only a few times. The V call is TRBV24-1, the J call TRBJ2-1, with a tentative D call TRBD2 (5 bases). The germline V and J ends were trimmed by 9 bases and 8 bases, with 19 bases remaining between them. Per germline, CDR1 KGHDR and CDR2 SFDVKD. This CDR3 region has 14 residues. The CDR3 nucleotides are TGTGCCACCCTTAAGAGGGCCGTAAACCATGAGCAGTTCTTC. Translated: CATLKRAVNHEQFF.

Only a few counts were recorded for this clonotype. The chain couples TRBV5-5 to TRBJ2-2, with 9 bases fitting TRBD1. With 3 bases clipped from V and 2 bases from J, the junction kept 2 bases outside the gene matches. Germline values: CDR1 SGHKS, CDR2 YYEKEE (reference sequence). There are 15 residues in the CDR3. DNA of the CDR3: TGTGCCAGCAGCTGGACAGGGGATAACACCGGGGAGCTGTTTTTT. It codes for CASSWTGDNTGELFF. Drawing the rest from reference TRBV5-5 and TRBJ2-2, the complete variable domain is DAGVTQSPTHLIKTRGQQVTLRCSPISGHKSVSWYQQVLGQGPQFIFQYYEKEERGRGNFPDRFSARQFPNYSSELNVNALLLGDSALYLCASSWTGDNTGELFFGEGSRLTVL.

This sequence joins TRBV29-1 and TRBJ1-1; D is unresolved. The CDR3 totals 11 residues. V lost 7 bases, J lost 4 bases, and 10 bases lay in between. Germline-derived CDR1 and CDR2 are SQVTM and ANQGSEA. CDR3 sequence reads: CSARVSTEAFF. For the CDR3, the DNA is TGCAGCGCTCGGGTTTCCACTGAAGCTTTCTTT.

CDR3 in DNA: TGTGCCAGCAGCTTAGGTCGCGGGCGAGGAGCCGCCTATGGCTACACCTTC. The encoded protein is CASSLGRGRGAAYGYTF. The V call is TRBV11-3, the J call TRBJ1-2; D is undetermined. V was cut by 1 base and J by 4 bases, with 19 bases left in between. Germline V CDR1 and CDR2: SGHNT, YENEEA. The CDR3 has 17 residues. Together with reference TRBV11-3 and TRBJ1-2, the CDR3 gives the full variable domain: EAGVVQSPRYKIIEKKQPVAFWCNPISGHNTLYWYLQNLGQGPELLIRYENEEAVDDSQLPKDRFSAERLKGVDSTLKIQPAELGDSAVYLCASSLGRGRGAAYGYTFGSGTRLTVV.

V and J are TRBV7-9 and TRBJ2-7; no firm D call. Per germline, CDR1 SEHNR and CDR2 FQNEAQ (reference sequence). The CDR3 extends over 12 amino acids. V lost 1 base to trimming and J lost 5 bases, with 6 bases between them. In nucleotides, the CDR3 is TGTGCCAGCAGCTTAGTCGCGGACGAGCAGTACTTC. Protein product: CASSLVADEQYF.

This clonotype occurred many times. The rearrangement uses TRBV5-1 and TRBJ2-5; 7 bases agree with TRBD1. CDR3 length equals 14 residues. The J segment lost 2 bases and the V segment lost 4 bases, leaving 5 bases of the junction unmatched. From germline, CDR1 is SGHRS and CDR2 YFSETQ. The CDR3 spells CASSPRDSQETQYF. As DNA, the CDR3 is TGCGCCAGCAGCCCCCGGGACAGTCAAGAGACCCAGTACTTC.

This clonotype turned up a few times. This chain joins TRBV6-1 and TRBJ2-4, with 10 bases fitting TRBD2. The CDR3 has 15 residues. The V gene end was trimmed by 6 bases and the J gene end by 9 bases; junction bases not matched to a gene: 11. CDR1 and CDR2 (germline): MNHNS, SASEGT. CDR3 DNA: TGTGCCAGCAGGAACGGACTAGCGGAGGGGGGCATTCAGTACTTC. It translates to CASRNGLAEGGIQYF.

This chain connects TRBV29-1 to TRBJ2-1; D unclear. The CDR3 consists of 13 residues. V was shortened by 5 bases and J by 2 bases, with 10 bases between the two germline ends. Germline-derived CDR1 and CDR2 are SQVTM and ANQGSEA. The DNA of the CDR3 is TGCAGCGTTCTGACTCGTCCCTACAATGAGCAGTTCTTC. Its translation is CSVLTRPYNEQFF.

In its sample, this clonotype was seen many times. V is TRBV5-1 and J is TRBJ2-5; D gene unclear. Between the trimmed V and J ends, which lost 0 bases and 1 base, there was a span of 13 bases. The CDR3 runs to 16 residues. Per the germline V gene, CDR1 is SGHRS and CDR2 is YFSETQ. In nucleotides, the CDR3 is TGCGCCAGCAGCTTGGAACCCACCCGAGTCCAAGAGACCCAGTACTTC. It translates to CASSLEPTRVQETQYF.

In regard to this clonotype: A junction boundary mismatches the germline segment, possibly from a read error. The V gene is TRBV7-7, the J gene TRBJ2-1, with TRBD1 matching over 10 bases. CDR1 and CDR2 (germline): SSHAT, FNYEAQ (reference sequence). CDR3 size: 13 residues. The CDR3 loop is CASSSGQGNEQFF. The CDR3 bases are TGTGCTAGCAGCTCGGGACAGGGGAACGAGCAGTTCTTC. The entire variable domain, with the rest obtained from reference TRBV7-7 and TRBJ2-1, is as follows: GAGVSQSPRYKVTKRGQDVTLRCDPISSHATLYWYQQALGQGPEFLTYFNYEAQPDKSGLPSDRFSAERPEGSISTLTIQRTEQRDSAMYRCASSSGQGNEQFFGPGTRLTVL.

This clonotype is large in the sample. V usage is TRBV7-3 and J usage is TRBJ2-5; D may be TRBD1 or TRBD2 (5 bases each). The V end was cut by 1 base, the J end by 1 base, with 10 bases between. CDR1 and CDR2 from the germline V gene are SGHTA and FQGTGA. This CDR3 region has 15 residues. DNA of the CDR3: TGTGCCAGCAGCTTAATTGGGGGTACCCAAGAGACCCAGTACTTC. Its translation is CASSLIGGTQETQYF.

This clonotype was counted many times. V and J are TRBV28 and TRBJ2-3; 13 positions match TRBD2. Germline CDR1 is MDHEN and CDR2 is SYDVKM. The V gene end was trimmed by 6 bases and the J gene end by 2 bases; junction bases not matched to a gene: 14. The CDR3 covers 19 residues. CDR3 bases: TGTGCCAGCAGCCCCCATGGACTAGCGGGAGTCCTCTCCACAGATACGCAGTATTTT. This gives the protein CASSPHGLAGVLSTDTQYF.

This clonotype was counted at least ten times. The chain is built from TRBV9 and TRBJ1-1; a possible D gene is TRBD1 (6 bases). This CDR3 has 14 amino acids. The germline CDR1 and CDR2 sequences are SGDLS and YYNGEE. V was pared by 3 bases and J by 4 bases, with 13 bases between. CDR3 sequence reads: CASSEGGGITEAFF. CDR3 coding DNA: TGTGCCAGCAGCGAGGGGGGGGGCATCACTGAAGCTTTCTTT. Full variable domain (missing parts from reference TRBV9 and TRBJ1-1): DSGVTQTPKHLITATGQRVTLRCSPRSGDLSVYWYQQSLDQGLQFLIQYYNGEERAKGNILERFSAQQFPDLHSELNLSSLELGDSALYFCASSEGGGITEAFFGQGTRLTVV.

The chain joins TRBV7-3 to TRBJ2-2; 9 bases fit TRBD2. The ends lost 3 bases at V and 6 bases at J; junction bases unmatched: 2. This CDR3 spans 14 amino acids. Germline assignment: CDR1 SGHTA and CDR2 FQGTGA. For the CDR3, the DNA is TGTGCCAGCAGCTTCTTAGCGGGAGCCGGGGAGCTGTTTTTT. Amino acid sequence: CASSFLAGAGELFF.

This clonotype was picked up a small number of times. The V call is TRBV27, the J call TRBJ2-5; unclear D gene. Germline V gene lookup returns CDR1 MNHEY and CDR2 SMNVEV (reference sequence). The V and J ends lost 0 bases and 5 bases respectively, with 7 bases between them. This CDR3 contains 13 residues. Here the CDR3 DNA reads TGTGCCAGCAGTTTATCGTTGACGGAGACCCAGTACTTC. Protein product: CASSLSLTETQYF.

This clonotype has ten or more counts. The J gene is TRBJ2-3, the V gene TRBV29-1; a weak D match, TRBD2 (5 bases). CDR3 length: 18 residues. V was clipped by 1 base and J by 2 bases, with 22 bases between them. In germline, CDR1 is SQVTM, CDR2 ANQGSEA. CDR3 amino acids: CSVEGALAWETDTDTQYF. In DNA form, the CDR3 reads TGCAGCGTTGAAGGAGCGCTAGCCTGGGAGACGGACACAGATACGCAGTATTTT.

V and J are TRBV28 and TRBJ1-1; D gene uncertain. CDR3 length equals 16 residues. In germline, CDR1 is MDHEN, CDR2 SYDVKM. V was shortened by 5 bases and J by 0 bases, with 16 bases between the two germline ends. The DNA for the CDR3 is TGTGCCAGCAGTGCGCCCGGACGAGGTATGAACACTGAAGCTTTCTTT. Protein product: CASSAPGRGMNTEAFF.

This clonotype has more than one count but fewer than ten. The V call is TRBV6-2 or TRBV6-3, the J call TRBJ1-1; perhaps TRBD1 as D (5 bases). CDR1 and CDR2 from the germline V gene are MNHEY and SVGEGT. The CDR3 has 16 amino acids. The V and J ends lost 2 bases and 0 bases respectively, with 13 bases between them. The CDR3 sequence is CASSYPGRGMNTEAFF. CDR3 coding DNA: TGTGCCAGCAGTTACCCGGGACGCGGCATGAACACTGAAGCTTTCTTT.

The chain links TRBV3-1 to TRBJ2-3; 9 bases agree with TRBD1. The CDR3 spans 13 residues. Germline V gene sequence: CDR1 LGHDT, CDR2 YNNKEL (reference sequence). The V and J ends lost 3 bases and 7 bases, in that order; junction bases with no gene match: 2. DNA for the CDR3: TGTGCCAGCAGCCATGGGACAGGGCATACGCAGTATTTT. It encodes CASSHGTGHTQYF.

This chain joins TRBV6-5 and TRBJ2-3; D may be TRBD1 (6 bases). CDR3 length equals 17 residues. From germline, CDR1 is MNHEY and CDR2 SVGAGI. With 0 bases removed from V and 4 bases from J, the gap between germline ends came to 17 bases. For the CDR3, the DNA is TGTGCCAGCAGTTACTCCCGAACAGGGCATGTGGCAGATACGCAGTATTTT. It yields the protein CASSYSRTGHVADTQYF.

The V call is TRBV25-1, the J call TRBJ2-5; unclear D gene. CDR3 size: 13 residues. Per the germline V gene, CDR1 is MGHDK and CDR2 is SYGVNS. Trimming took off 3 bases at V and 4 bases at J, with 9 bases between the two ends. CDR3 loop: CASSDIRRETQYF. CDR3 DNA sequence: TGTGCCAGCAGTGACATTAGGAGAGAGACCCAGTACTTC.

This clonotype was recorded a few times. This CDR3 is CASTEGTGRGEQYF. CDR3 DNA: TGTGCCAGCACCGAAGGAACGGGCCGGGGGGAGCAGTACTTC. The genes are TRBV5-5 and TRBJ2-7, with TRBD2 as a possible D gene (6 bases). Germline CDR1 and CDR2: SGHKS and YYEKEE (reference sequence). The ends were cut back, 6 bases at V and 7 bases at J, with 20 bases in the middle. The length of the CDR3 is 14 residues. Looking up the rest from reference TRBV5-5 and TRBJ2-7 gives the full variable domain: DAGVTQSPTHLIKTRGQQVTLRCSPISGHKSVSWYQQVLGQGPQFIFQYYEKEERGRGNFPDRFSARQFPNYSSELNVNALLLGDSALYLCASTEGTGRGEQYFGPGTRLTVT.

J is TRBJ1-2 and V is TRBV7-8; 7 nucleotides line up with TRBD1. CDR1 and CDR2 (germline): SGHVS, FQNEAQ. The J segment lost 4 bases and the V segment lost 1 base, leaving 9 bases of the junction unmatched. The CDR3 length is 16 residues. CDR3 loop: CASSLGPRGRAYGYTF. The CDR3 DNA reads as TGTGCCAGCAGCTTAGGGCCGAGGGGGCGCGCCTATGGCTACACCTTC.

This clonotype was seen a handful of times. The DNA of the CDR3 is TGTGCCAGCAGTTTCGGAGGGACTAGAGGCTACACCTTC. It specifies CASSFGGTRGYTF. This chain joins TRBV28 and TRBJ1-2, with a possible D match to TRBD1 (5 bases). Looked up from germline, CDR1 is MDHEN and CDR2 is SYDVKM. The CDR3 length is 13 residues. The V and J ends lost 3 bases and 8 bases respectively, with 13 bases between them.

This clonotype showed up many times. CDR3 in DNA: TGTGCCAGCAGCCAAGAGTGGGTCGATGAGCAGTTCTTC. As protein: CASSQEWVDEQFF. The chain recombines TRBV4-2 with TRBJ2-1; D is unclear. The CDR3 sequence is 13 residues long. The ends were cut back, 0 bases at V and 8 bases at J, with 8 bases in the middle. CDR1 is LGHNA and CDR2 is YNFKEQ in the germline V gene.

This clonotype was counted many times. The V and J genes are TRBV10-3 and TRBJ2-7, with 7 bases matching TRBD1. The CDR3 contains 14 residues. Germline CDR1 reads ENHRY; CDR2 reads SYGVKD. Trimming removed 6 bases from V and 0 bases from J; junction bases left unmatched: 5. CDR3 amino acids: CAIRDRSSSYEQYF. In DNA form, the CDR3 reads TGTGCCATCAGGGACAGGAGCAGCTCCTACGAGCAGTACTTC.

The chain couples TRBV20-1 to TRBJ2-5; a possible D gene is TRBD2 (6 bases). This CDR3 region has 16 residues. CDR1 and CDR2 (germline): DFQATT, SNEGSKA (reference sequence). V was trimmed by 5 bases and J by 5 bases, leaving 24 bases between them. The chain's CDR3 is CSAGGYRWRPGETQYF. The CDR3 bases are TGCAGTGCTGGAGGGTATAGGTGGCGACCGGGGGAGACCCAGTACTTC.

This chain links TRBV5-1 with TRBJ1-1; a weak D match, TRBD1 (6 bases). Per germline, CDR1 SGHRS and CDR2 YFSETQ. The CDR3 has 14 residues. V shed 0 bases and J shed 2 bases, with 8 bases lying between them. The CDR3 region has the DNA TGCGCCAGCAGCTTGGGACAGGACAACACTGAAGCTTTCTTT. As protein: CASSLGQDNTEAFF. Full variable domain (rest looked up from reference TRBV5-1 and TRBJ1-1): KAGVTQTPRYLIKTRGQQVTLSCSPISGHRSVSWYQQTPGQGLQFLFEYFSETQRNKGNFPGRFSGRQFSNSRSEMNVSTLELGDSALYLCASSLGQDNTEAFFGQGTRLTVV.

This clonotype was seen a handful of times. This chain's CDR3 is CASSGPLTSGNKNIQYF. The CDR3 DNA sequence: TGTGCCAGCAGTGGGCCACTGACTAGCGGGAACAAAAACATTCAGTACTTC. The chain links TRBV25-1 to TRBJ2-4; 11 bases are shared with TRBD2. Germline V gene data show CDR1 as MGHDK and CDR2 as SYGVNS. J gave up 3 bases and V 4 bases, and 8 bases lay outside the gene matches. The CDR3 runs 17 residues.